The 10 T cell receptor beta chains below come from one sample, sequenced in a study of hypomethylating agent response in myelodysplastic syndrome. Repertoires were generated with immunoSEQ multiplex PCR, while TCRdb's copy carries only in-frame clones and drops some. The sample includes 2,500 to 3,500 clones, 82% of them seen just once. The source was bone marrow, collected before or after starting hypomethylating agent treatment for myelodysplastic syndrome (not recorded which). The source of these receptors is a human donor with myelodysplastic syndrome.

The genes are TRBV6-5 and TRBJ1-5; 7 nucleotides match TRBD1. Trimming cost V 4 bases and J 2 bases; bases outside gene matches: 2. The CDR3 contains 14 residues. Germline-derived CDR1 and CDR2 are MNHEY and SVGAGI. As DNA, the CDR3 is TGTGCCAGCAGTTTACAGGGGCGCAATCAGCCCCAGCATTTT. This gives the protein CASSLQGRNQPQHF.

This chain connects TRBV19 to TRBJ1-5; D ambiguous. The length of the CDR3 is 11 residues. V dropped 5 bases and J dropped 13 bases, with 12 bases sitting between them. The germline gives CDR1 LNHDA, CDR2 SQIVND (reference sequence). CDR3 sequence (DNA): TGTGCCAGTAGTGTGAAATTTATTCAGCATTTT. This gives the protein CASSVKFIQHF.

V gene TRBV2 combines with J gene TRBJ2-4; no clear D. Germline V gives CDR1 SNHLY, CDR2 FYNNEI. Trimming took off 4 bases at V and 1 base at J, with 8 bases between the two ends. The CDR3 is made up of 14 amino acids. The CDR3 loop is CASSGGTAKNIQYF. The CDR3 bases are TGTGCCAGCAGTGGAGGAACGGCCAAAAACATTCAGTACTTC.

This rearrangement joins TRBV6-5 to TRBJ2-1; 7 bases agree with TRBD2. The CDR3 is 16 residues long. V dropped 0 bases and J dropped 1; count of bases not matched to a gene: 3. Looked up from germline, CDR1 is MNHEY and CDR2 is SVGAGI. Here the CDR3 DNA reads TGTGCCAGCAGTTACTCTCCCGGGGGGTCCTACAATGAGCAGTTCTTC. Translating gives CASSYSPGGSYNEQFF.

The chain joins TRBV19 to TRBJ2-1, with a possible D match to TRBD1 (6 bases). V was clipped by 8 bases and J by 3 bases, with 11 bases between them. Looked up from germline, CDR1 is LNHDA and CDR2 is SQIVND (reference sequence). The CDR3 extends over 13 amino acids. The CDR3 nucleotides read TGTGCCAGTTCCGGGACAAACTACAATGAGCAGTTCTTC. Protein: CASSGTNYNEQFF.

The chain couples TRBV5-1 to TRBJ1-2, with TRBD1 matching 12 bases. The V segment lost 4 bases and the J segment 4 bases; nucleotides outside the gene matches: 11. The germline gives CDR1 SGHRS, CDR2 YFSETQ. The CDR3 has 17 amino acids. CDR3 amino acids: CASSQPGQGALGYGYTF. CDR3 coding DNA: TGCGCCAGCAGCCAGCCGGGACAGGGGGCCCTCGGCTATGGCTACACCTTC.

The sample holds a few counts of this clone. This chain joins TRBV5-4 and TRBJ2-1; D could derive from TRBD1 or TRBD2 (5 bases each). This CDR3 spans 13 amino acids. CDR1 and CDR2 (germline): SGHNT, YYREEE (reference sequence). Between the trimmed V and J ends, which lost 3 bases and 8 bases, there was a span of 12 bases. CDR3 in DNA: TGTGCCAGCAGCTCGGTTGAGGGGTATGAGCAGTTCTTC. This sequence encodes CASSSVEGYEQFF. The whole variable domain, filled in from reference TRBV5-4 and TRBJ2-1, reads ETGVTQSPTHLIKTRGQQVTLRCSSQSGHNTVSWYQQALGQGPQFIFQYYREEENGRGNFPPRFSGLQFPNYSSELNVNALELDDSALYLCASSSVEGYEQFFGPGTRLTVL.

The chain is built from TRBV5-4 and TRBJ2-7; either TRBD1 or TRBD2 may fit D (5 bases each). The ends were cut back, 2 bases at V and 5 bases at J, with 8 bases in the middle. Germline CDR1 SGHNT, CDR2 YYREEE (reference sequence). This CDR3 is 12 amino acids long. In DNA form, the CDR3 reads TGTGCCAGCAGCTTAGGGGAGAACGAGCAGTACTTC. It codes for CASSLGENEQYF.

The chain employs TRBV7-9 and TRBJ2-1, with D maybe TRBD2 (5 bases). The CDR3 extends over 16 amino acids. Germline assignment: CDR1 SEHNR and CDR2 FQNEAQ (reference sequence). V was clipped by 5 bases and J by 0 bases, with 14 bases between them. Here the CDR3 DNA reads TGTGCCAGCAGCCCAGCCGCGGGCTCCTCCTACAATGAGCAGTTCTTC. Translated: CASSPAAGSSYNEQFF.

The V gene is TRBV29-1, the J gene TRBJ2-6; 8 bases match TRBD1. The germline V gene encodes CDR1 SQVTM and CDR2 ANQGSEA. V was pared by 7 bases and J by 2 bases, with 10 bases of the junction left unmatched. The CDR3 runs 16 residues. CDR3 sequence (DNA): TGCAGCGCTCGGACAGGGTTGCAGGCTGGGGCCAACGTCCTGACTTTC. This sequence encodes CSARTGLQAGANVLTF.